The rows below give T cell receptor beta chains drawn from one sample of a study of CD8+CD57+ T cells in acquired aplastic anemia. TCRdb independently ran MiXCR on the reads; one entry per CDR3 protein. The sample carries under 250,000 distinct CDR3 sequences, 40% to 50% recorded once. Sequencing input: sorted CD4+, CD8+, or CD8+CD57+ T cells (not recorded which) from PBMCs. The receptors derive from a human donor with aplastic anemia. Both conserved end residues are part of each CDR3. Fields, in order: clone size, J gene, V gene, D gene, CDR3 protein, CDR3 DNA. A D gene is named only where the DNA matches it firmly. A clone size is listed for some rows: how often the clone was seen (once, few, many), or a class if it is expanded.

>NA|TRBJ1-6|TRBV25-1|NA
CASSQESDAGGLNNSPLHF
TGCGCCAGCAGCCAAGAGTCCGACGCGGGGGGCCTTAATAATTCACCCCTCCACTTT
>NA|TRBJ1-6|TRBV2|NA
CASSEGPSSYNSPLHF
TGTGCCAGCAGTGAAGGGCCGAGCTCCTATAATTCACCCCTCCACTTT
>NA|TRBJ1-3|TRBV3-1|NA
CASSQEKGVGNTIYF
TGTGCCAGCAGCCAAGAAAAGGGTGTTGGAAACACCATATATTTT
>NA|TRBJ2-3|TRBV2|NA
CASSDAVGDFADTQYF
TGTGCCAGCAGTGATGCGGTAGGAGACTTTGCAGATACGCAGTATTTT
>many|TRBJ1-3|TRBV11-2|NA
CASSLTLNSGNTIYF
TGTGCCAGCAGCTTAACGCTCAACTCTGGAAACACCATATATTTT
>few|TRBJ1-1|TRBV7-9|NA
CASSLGTSRDTEAFF
TGTGCCAGCAGCTTAGGTACTAGCCGGGACACTGAGGCTTTCTTT
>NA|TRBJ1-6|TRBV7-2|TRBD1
CASSPPGTGRSPLHF
TGTGCCAGCAGCCCCCCCGGGACAGGGCGTTCACCCCTCCACTTT
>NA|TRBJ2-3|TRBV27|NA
CASSFPQSTDTQYF
TGTGCCAGCAGTTTTCCCCAAAGCACAGATACGCAGTATTTT
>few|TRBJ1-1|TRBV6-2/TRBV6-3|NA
CASGLGTSPEAFF
TGTGCCAGTGGATTAGGAACTTCTCCTGAAGCTTTCTTT
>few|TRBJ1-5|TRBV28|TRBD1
CASRTYRGLSNQPQHF
TGTGCCAGCAGGACCTACAGGGGGCTGAGCAATCAGCCCCAGCATTTT
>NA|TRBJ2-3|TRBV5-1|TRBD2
CASSYVAGGTTDTQYF
TGTGCCAGCAGCTACGTAGCGGGAGGAACGACAGATACGCAGTATTTT
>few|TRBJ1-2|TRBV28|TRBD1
CASSLLRQGLYGYTF
TGTGCCAGCAGTTTACTGCGACAGGGCCTCTATGGCTACACCTTC
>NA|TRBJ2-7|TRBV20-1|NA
CSAARAEGTYEQYF
TGCAGTGCCGCCCGGGCGGAGGGGACCTACGAGCAGTACTTC
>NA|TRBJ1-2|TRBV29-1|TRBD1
CSVGDRGAGGYTF
TGCAGCGTTGGGGACAGGGGGGCGGGTGGCTACACCTTC
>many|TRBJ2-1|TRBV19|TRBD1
CASSIDGTGFVYEQFF
TGTGCCAGTAGTATCGACGGGACAGGGTTTGTCTATGAGCAGTTCTTC
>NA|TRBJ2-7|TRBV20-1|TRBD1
CSAHAPTGGSYEQYF
TGCAGTGCACACGCCCCGACAGGGGGCTCCTACGAGCAGTACTTC
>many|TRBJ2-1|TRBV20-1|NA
CSAMGPYSYNEQFF
TGCAGTGCTATGGGACCGTACTCCTACAATGAGCAGTTCTTC
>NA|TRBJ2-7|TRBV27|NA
CASGVARKTYEQYF
TGTGCCAGCGGGGTAGCCCGTAAAACCTACGAGCAGTACTTC
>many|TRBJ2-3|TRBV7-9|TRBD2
CASSYGTSGTDTQYF
TGTGCCAGCAGCTACGGGACTAGCGGGACAGATACGCAGTATTTT
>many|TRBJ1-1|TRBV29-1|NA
CSVFNQPQAFF
TGCAGCGTTTTCAACCAACCCCAAGCTTTCTTT
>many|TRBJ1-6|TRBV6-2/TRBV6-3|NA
CASTTGGIAPLHF
TGTGCCAGCACCACGGGGGGTATTGCACCCCTCCACTTT
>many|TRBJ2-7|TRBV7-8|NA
CASSLRIYEQYF
TGTGCCAGCAGCTTAAGGATCTACGAGCAGTACTTC
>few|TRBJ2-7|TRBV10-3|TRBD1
CAIREQGMDYEQYF
TGTGCCATCAGGGAACAGGGGATGGACTACGAGCAGTACTTC
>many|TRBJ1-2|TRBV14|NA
CASSQRRRANYGYTF
TGTGCCAGCAGCCAACGCAGGCGAGCTAACTATGGCTACACCTTC
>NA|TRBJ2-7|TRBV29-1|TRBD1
CSVGRGQSYEQYF
TGCAGCGTTGGCAGGGGACAGTCCTACGAGCAGTACTTC
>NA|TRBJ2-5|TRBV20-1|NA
CSARDVGETQYF
TGCAGTGCTAGAGATGTGGGGGAGACCCAGTACTTC
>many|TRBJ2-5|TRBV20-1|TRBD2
CSARTIGVAGVETQYF
TGCAGTGCTAGGACCATAGGGGTAGCGGGAGTGGAGACCCAGTACTTC
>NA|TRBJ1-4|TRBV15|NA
CATSGRGGQNEKLFF
TGTGCCACCAGCGGGCGGGGGGGGCAAAATGAAAAACTGTTTTTT
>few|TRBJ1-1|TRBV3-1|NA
CASSQGEFYTEAFF
TGTGCCAGCAGCCAGGGGGAGTTTTACACTGAAGCTTTCTTT
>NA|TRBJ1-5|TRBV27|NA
CASSLQGLGQPQHF
TGTGCCAGCAGCCTACAGGGACTGGGGCAGCCCCAGCATTTT
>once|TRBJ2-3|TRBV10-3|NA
CAISESMSLDTQYF
TGTGCCATCAGTGAGTCGATGTCACTAGATACGCAGTATTTT
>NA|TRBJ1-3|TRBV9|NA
CASSVDLISGNTIYF
TGTGCCAGCAGCGTAGACCTGATCTCTGGAAACACCATATATTTT